This entry lists 21 T cell receptor beta chains sequenced from one sample in a study of monozygotic twins with inflammatory bowel disease. TCRdb reprocessed the 5' RACE reads; each CDR3 protein has one entry and no DNA is given. The sample shows approximately 150,000 distinct CDR3 sequences, and approximately 7% sits with its ten largest clones. Sequenced: blood. The receptors come from a human donor with ulcerative colitis or Crohn's disease, or a healthy co-twin of an affected twin (not recorded which).

The chain combines TRBV30 with TRBJ1-1. The germline V gene encodes CDR1 GTSNPN and CDR2 SVGIG (reference sequence). CDR3 length equals 11 residues. CDR3 amino acids: CAWQVGTEAFF.

The chain links TRBV9 to TRBJ1-2. Germline V gene lookup returns CDR1 SGDLS and CDR2 YYNGEE. This CDR3 region has 15 residues. CDR3 sequence: CASSVGIGENYGYTF.

This chain links TRBV30 with TRBJ1-2; there is no DNA to check the TCRdb D call of TRBD1. The CDR3 contains 12 residues. Per the germline V gene, CDR1 is GTSNPN and CDR2 is SVGIG (reference sequence). The chain's CDR3 is CACPLGGYGYTF.

The chain combines TRBV4-1 with TRBJ2-3. CDR3 length equals 13 residues. Looked up from germline, CDR1 is MGHRA and CDR2 is YSYEKL. The CDR3 loop reads CASSQDPGDTQYF.

The J gene is TRBJ2-3, the V gene TRBV6-1; the TCRdb D gene call, TRBD2, has no DNA to confirm it. Germline V gene data show CDR1 as MNHNS and CDR2 as SASEGT. This CDR3 is built from 18 residues. CDR3: CASSDRLAGGLDTDTQYF.

The chain couples TRBV5-1 to TRBJ1-1. CDR3 length: 13 amino acids. CDR1 and CDR2 (germline): SGHRS, YFSETQ. The CDR3 here is CASSLSGYTEAFF.

The chain uses TRBV20-1 and TRBJ2-1; TCRdb's D call, TRBD2, is unchecked because there is no DNA. CDR3 length: 14 residues. Germline-derived CDR1 and CDR2 are DFQATT and SNEGSKA (reference sequence). The CDR3 reads CSATISGRGDEQFF.

This chain links TRBV20-1 with TRBJ1-2; TCRdb gives TRBD1 as the D gene, but with no DNA this cannot be confirmed. Per germline, CDR1 DFQATT and CDR2 SNEGSKA (reference sequence). This CDR3 is built from 13 residues. The CDR3 loop reads CSARDPGHYGYTF.

The chain recombines TRBV6-1 with TRBJ1-2; absent DNA, TCRdb's TRBD1 call cannot be checked. The CDR3 contains 15 residues. CDR1 is MNHNS and CDR2 is SASEGT in the germline V gene. The CDR3 protein is CASSRTGVVNYGYTF.

The V and J genes are TRBV5-1 and TRBJ1-2; TCRdb's D call of TRBD1 is untestable without DNA. CDR3 length: 15 amino acids. Germline assignment: CDR1 SGHRS and CDR2 YFSETQ. This CDR3 is CASSLTGASGDGYTF.

CDR3 protein: CATSRGLETQYF. The chain carries TRBV24-1 and TRBJ2-5; the D call of TRBD1 rests on TCRdb alone, since no DNA is present to check it. The CDR3 has 12 residues. The germline V gene encodes CDR1 KGHDR and CDR2 SFDVKD.

The chain links TRBV5-4 to TRBJ1-1. Germline V gives CDR1 SGHNT, CDR2 YYREEE (reference sequence). The CDR3 sequence is 14 residues long. The CDR3 sequence is CASSLVEGTGEAFF.

The V gene is TRBV12-5, the J gene TRBJ2-3; no DNA is available, so the TRBD1 call from TCRdb remains unchecked. CDR3 length: 14 residues. CDR1 and CDR2 from the germline V gene are LGHNT and FRNRAP. CDR3 sequence: CASGDGIREDTQYF.

The chain uses TRBV7-2 and TRBJ1-1. This CDR3 has 15 residues. CDR1 is SGHTA, CDR2 FQGNSA, per germline. The CDR3 is CASSKGSRVWAEAFF.

This rearrangement joins TRBV2 to TRBJ1-2; TCRdb lists TRBD1, though no DNA is available to test this call. Per the germline V gene, CDR1 is SNHLY and CDR2 is FYNNEI. The CDR3 is 14 residues long. This CDR3 reads CASSAGSFAYGYTF.

The V call is TRBV4-1, the J call TRBJ2-7; TCRdb lists TRBD1, though no DNA is available to test this call. Germline CDR1 MGHRA, CDR2 YSYEKL. This CDR3 region has 13 residues. CDR3 sequence reads: CASRKTGGYEQYF.

V usage is TRBV19 and J usage is TRBJ1-5; TCRdb picks TRBD1, but there is no DNA to check that call. The CDR3 extends over 14 amino acids. CDR1 is LNHDA and CDR2 is SQIVND in the germline V gene (reference sequence). The CDR3 here is CASSWGQGLQPQHF.

The chain links TRBV27 to TRBJ2-4. The germline V gene has CDR1 MNHEY and CDR2 SMNVEV (reference sequence). The CDR3 sequence is 14 residues long. The CDR3 spells CASSPSTGKNMQYF.

The chain couples TRBV6-5 to TRBJ2-4; the TCRdb D gene call, TRBD2, has no DNA to confirm it. The germline V gene encodes CDR1 MNHEY and CDR2 SVGAGI. The CDR3 is 15 residues long. The CDR3 reads CASSSPTSGRDIQYF.

The chain uses TRBV5-1 and TRBJ1-2. This CDR3 is 15 amino acids long. Germline V lookup: CDR1 SGHRS, CDR2 YFSETQ. CDR3 loop: CASSLGTAWNYGYTF.

V gene TRBV6-1 combines with J gene TRBJ1-6; TCRdb's D gene call, TRBD1, goes unchecked for lack of DNA. The length of the CDR3 is 19 residues. CDR1 is MNHNS, CDR2 SASEGT, per germline. The CDR3 loop is CASRTTRQGPSIGNSPLHF.